The 20 T cell receptor beta chains listed next were all sequenced from one sample in a study of radiotherapy plus CTLA-4 blockade in lung cancer (dated by TCRdb to about 2018). Library construction relied on the immunoSEQ multiplex PCR assay. The table was pulled from immuneACCESS by TCRdb, which kept in-frame rearrangements only. Such tables lose some clones; where checked, under half of the loss comes from unresolved V genes, and the rest has no known cause. Counted in this sample were about 30,000 clones; about four fifths of them appeared once. Approximately 15% of the sample is taken by the ten largest. The input for sequencing was peripheral blood, taken from a patient treated with radiotherapy plus ipilimumab. These receptors all come from a human donor with non-small cell lung cancer that progressed on radiotherapy plus ipilimumab.

The chain joins TRBV9 to TRBJ1-3; D perhaps matches TRBD1 (5 bases). V gave up 0 bases and J gave up 4 bases, with 14 bases separating them. The CDR3 has 16 residues. Germline V lookup: CDR1 SGDLS, CDR2 YYNGEE. The CDR3 sequence is CASSVVSAGPGNTIYF. DNA for the CDR3: TGTGCCAGCAGCGTAGTATCGGCAGGGCCCGGAAACACCATATATTTT.

This chain joins TRBV10-1 and TRBJ1-1; D gene ambiguous. The germline gives CDR1 WNHNN, CDR2 SYGVQD (reference sequence). The CDR3 is 13 residues long. Trimming shortened V by 2 bases and J by 0 bases, and 4 bases separated the two germline ends. Here the CDR3 reads CASSENLNTEAFF. Written as DNA, the CDR3 is TGCGCCAGCAGTGAGAATCTGAACACTGAAGCTTTCTTT.

This clone was counted between two and nine times. J is TRBJ2-1 and V is TRBV6-5; D is uncertain. The germline V gene has CDR1 MNHEY and CDR2 SVGAGI. V was pared by 5 bases and J by 2 bases, with 10 bases between. This CDR3 region has 14 residues. This CDR3 is CASSPKGPYNEQFF. The CDR3 DNA is TGTGCCAGCAGTCCAAAGGGCCCCTACAATGAGCAGTTCTTC.

There are a few counts of this clone. This chain links TRBV13 with TRBJ1-4; D is unresolved. The CDR3 extends over 13 amino acids. V dropped 1 base and J dropped 4 bases, with 4 bases sitting between them. Germline assignment: CDR1 PRHDT and CDR2 FYEKMQ (reference sequence). The CDR3 region has the DNA TGTGCCAGCAGCTTAGCCAGTAATGAAAAACTGTTTTTT. This encodes CASSLASNEKLFF.

CDR3 in amino acids: CASSKEPKYQETQYF. The CDR3 nucleotides are TGTGCCAGCAGCAAAGAACCCAAGTACCAAGAGACCCAGTACTTC. The chain joins TRBV21-1 to TRBJ2-5. TRBV21-1 is shown as a pseudogene. This CDR3 is 15 amino acids long.

The chain couples TRBV28 to TRBJ1-2; D might be TRBD1 (6 bases). Deletions cut 3 bases from V and 6 bases from J, with 17 bases between. Germline V CDR1 and CDR2: MDHEN, SYDVKM. This CDR3 has 15 amino acids. CDR3 protein: CASSLAGDRRNGYTF. DNA of the CDR3: TGTGCCAGCAGTTTGGCTGGCGACAGGAGGAATGGCTACACCTTC.

This chain uses TRBV27 with TRBJ2-3; unclear D gene. CDR3 length: 16 amino acids. CDR1 and CDR2 (germline): MNHEY, SMNVEV (reference sequence). V lost 2 bases and J lost 2, with 14 bases in between. The DNA of the CDR3 is TGTGCCAGCAGTTTAACGGGCGGCATCCCCACAGATACGCAGTATTTT. It specifies CASSLTGGIPTDTQYF.

V and J are TRBV7-9 and TRBJ1-3; D unresolved. Trimming removed 1 base at V and 10 bases at J, with 14 bases between. The CDR3 loop spans 14 amino acids. From germline, CDR1 is SEHNR and CDR2 FQNEAQ (reference sequence). CDR3 nucleotides: TGTGCCAGCAGCTTAGAGGGCCCTGGACGAACCATATATTTT. It is translated as CASSLEGPGRTIYF.

The chain combines TRBV7-2 with TRBJ1-1, with D maybe TRBD1 (5 bases). Germline lookup yields CDR1 SGHTA and CDR2 FQGNSA. Trimming removed 0 bases from V and 4 bases from J, with 9 bases in between. The CDR3 loop spans 14 amino acids. The CDR3 sequence: CASSLAGGGTEAFF. CDR3 coding DNA: TGTGCCAGCAGCTTAGCGGGGGGGGGCACTGAAGCTTTCTTT. Together with reference TRBV7-2 and TRBJ1-1, the CDR3 gives the full variable domain: GAGVSQSPSNKVTEKGKDVELRCDPISGHTALYWYRQSLGQGLEFLIYFQGNSAPDKSGLPSDRFSAERTGGSVSTLTIQRTQQEDSAVYLCASSLAGGGTEAFFGQGTRLTVV.

This sequence joins TRBV27 and TRBJ2-1; D unresolved. V dropped 0 bases and J dropped 2 bases, with 8 bases sitting between them. From germline, CDR1 is MNHEY and CDR2 SMNVEV (reference sequence). The CDR3 is 15 amino acids. The CDR3 nucleotides are TGTGCCAGCAGTTTATCTGCAAACCCCTACAATGAGCAGTTCTTC. This translates into CASSLSANPYNEQFF.

V gene TRBV19 combines with J gene TRBJ2-5; TRBD2 is a possible D gene (5 bases). Germline lookup yields CDR1 LNHDA and CDR2 SQIVND (reference sequence). Trimming took off 6 bases at V and 1 base at J, with 9 bases between the two ends. The CDR3 spans 13 residues. CDR3 coding DNA: TGTGCCAGTAGCCGCCGGGGCCAAGAGACCCAGTACTTC. Translation gives CASSRRGQETQYF.

The chain combines TRBV13 with TRBJ1-1, with D tentatively TRBD1 (5 bases). The CDR3 is 15 residues long. Germline CDR1 reads PRHDT; CDR2 reads FYEKMQ (reference sequence). The V end was cut by 0 bases, the J end by 2 bases, with 10 bases between. The CDR3 coding sequence is TGTGCCAGCAGCTTAGGGGGGACGGTCAACACTGAAGCTTTCTTT. Its translation is CASSLGGTVNTEAFF.

This sequence joins TRBV7-3 and TRBJ2-7; TRBD2 matches 8 bases. The length of the CDR3 is 15 residues. The J segment lost 3 bases and the V segment lost 0 bases, leaving 4 bases of the junction unmatched. From germline, CDR1 is SGHTA and CDR2 FQGTGA. The CDR3 sequence: CASSLTPAGDYEQYF. CDR3 coding DNA: TGTGCCAGCAGCTTAACGCCAGCGGGGGACTACGAGCAGTACTTC. The whole variable domain, remainder taken from reference TRBV7-3 and TRBJ2-7, is GAGVSQTPSNKVTEKGKYVELRCDPISGHTALYWYRQSLGQGPEFLIYFQGTGAADDSGLPNDRFFAVRPEGSVSTLKIQRTERGDSAVYLCASSLTPAGDYEQYFGPGTRLTVT.

The chain is built from TRBV7-9 and TRBJ1-1; no firm D call. Trimming shortened V by 5 bases and J by 7 bases, and 11 bases separated the two germline ends. The CDR3 is 12 residues long. Germline V gene data show CDR1 as SEHNR and CDR2 as FQNEAQ (reference sequence). In nucleotides, the CDR3 is TGTGCCAGCAGCGGTCCCGGGAATGAAGCTTTCTTT. It encodes CASSGPGNEAFF. The complete variable domain, with remaining parts taken from reference TRBV7-9 and TRBJ1-1, reads DTGVSQNPRHKITKRGQNVTFRCDPISEHNRLYWYRQTLGQGPEFLTYFQNEAQLEKSRLLSDRFSAERPKGSFSTLEIQRTEQGDSAMYLCASSGPGNEAFFGQGTRLTVV.

The chain combines TRBV7-2 with TRBJ2-2; 11 bases are a match to TRBD2. V lost 10 bases and J lost 3; bases outside the gene matches: 1. Germline assignment: CDR1 SGHTA and CDR2 FQGNSA. The CDR3 extends over 13 amino acids. As DNA, the CDR3 is TGTGCCAAACTAGCGGGGGACACCGGGGAGCTGTTTTTT. It translates to CAKLAGDTGELFF.

The chain joins TRBV28 to TRBJ1-1; the match to TRBD1 covers 7 bases. Germline V gives CDR1 MDHEN, CDR2 SYDVKM. V lost 5 bases and J lost 5; bases outside the gene matches: 5. The CDR3 totals 13 residues. CDR3 sequence: CASSGSGGTEAFF. CDR3 DNA: TGTGCCAGCAGTGGTTCAGGGGGAACTGAAGCTTTCTTT. The complete variable domain, with remaining parts taken from reference TRBV28 and TRBJ1-1, reads DVKVTQSSRYLVKRTGEKVFLECVQDMDHENMFWYRQDPGLGLRLIYFSYDVKMKEKGDIPEGYSVSREKKERFSLILESASTNQTSMYLCASSGSGGTEAFFGQGTRLTVV.

Only one count was recorded for this clone. V and J are TRBV28 and TRBJ2-1, with 11 bases identical to TRBD1. The V and J ends lost 8 bases and 5 bases, in that order; junction bases with no gene match: 5. Germline V lookup: CDR1 MDHEN, CDR2 SYDVKM. CDR3 length: 14 amino acids. CDR3 sequence (DNA): TGTGCCAGCGCGGGACAGGGGGAACACAATGAGCAGTTCTTC. Its translation: CASAGQGEHNEQFF.

In DNA form, the CDR3 reads TGTGCCAGCAGCCTGACAGGGGGCGCGGGCTATGGCTACACCTTC. Its protein product is CASSLTGGAGYGYTF. The gene calls are TRBV7-3 and TRBJ1-2, with TRBD1 identical over 10 bases. Germline values: CDR1 SGHTA, CDR2 FQGTGA. The CDR3 is 15 residues long. Losses at the gene ends were 5 bases for V and 4 bases for J; bases not matched to a gene: 7. The full variable domain, with the rest looked up from reference TRBV7-3 and TRBJ1-2, is GAGVSQTPSNKVTEKGKYVELRCDPISGHTALYWYRQSLGQGPEFLIYFQGTGAADDSGLPNDRFFAVRPEGSVSTLKIQRTERGDSAVYLCASSLTGGAGYGYTFGSGTRLTVV.

The chain uses TRBV18 and TRBJ2-7; D call uncertain. V was cut by 3 bases and J by 3 bases, with 3 bases left in between. The CDR3 is made up of 11 amino acids. Germline-derived CDR1 and CDR2 are KGHSH and LQKENI. The CDR3 nucleotides read TGTGCCAGCTCACCCGACTACGAGCAGTACTTC. This codes for CASSPDYEQYF.

In this sample, this clone turned up once. One junction end does not reproduce the germline sequence, and a read error may be involved. The same CDR3 can be traced to other DNA sequences in this sample. The chain has TRBV11-2 and TRBJ1-4, with D maybe TRBD1 (6 bases). The CDR3 covers 19 residues. CDR1 SGHAT and CDR2 FQNNGV come from the germline V gene. The CDR3: CASSLFGVRGQSGNEKLFF. The DNA for the CDR3 is TGCGCCAGCAGCTTATTTGGCGTCCGGGGACAATCAGGTAATGAAAAACTGTTTTTT. Drawing the rest from reference TRBV11-2 and TRBJ1-4, the complete variable domain is EAGVAQSPRYKIIEKRQSVAFWCNPISGHATLYWYQQILGQGPKLLIQFQNNGVVDDSQLPKDRFSAERLKGVDSTLKIQPAKLEDSAVYLCASSLFGVRGQSGNEKLFFGSGTQLSVL.